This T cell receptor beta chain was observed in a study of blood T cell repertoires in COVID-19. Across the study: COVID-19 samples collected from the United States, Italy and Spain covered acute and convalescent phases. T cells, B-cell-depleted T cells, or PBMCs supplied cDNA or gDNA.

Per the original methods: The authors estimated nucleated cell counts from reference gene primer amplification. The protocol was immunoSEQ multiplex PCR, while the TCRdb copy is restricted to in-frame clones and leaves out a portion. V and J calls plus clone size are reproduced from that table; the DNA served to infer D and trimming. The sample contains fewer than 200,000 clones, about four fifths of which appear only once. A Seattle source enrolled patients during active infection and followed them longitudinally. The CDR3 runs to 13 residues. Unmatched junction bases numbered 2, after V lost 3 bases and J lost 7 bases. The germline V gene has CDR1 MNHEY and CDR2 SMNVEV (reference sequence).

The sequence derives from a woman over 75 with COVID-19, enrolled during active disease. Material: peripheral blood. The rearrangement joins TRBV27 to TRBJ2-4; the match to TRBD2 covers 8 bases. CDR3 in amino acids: CASSLSGGNIQYF. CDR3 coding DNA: TGTGCCAGCAGTTTGTCGGGGGGGAACATTCAGTACTTC.